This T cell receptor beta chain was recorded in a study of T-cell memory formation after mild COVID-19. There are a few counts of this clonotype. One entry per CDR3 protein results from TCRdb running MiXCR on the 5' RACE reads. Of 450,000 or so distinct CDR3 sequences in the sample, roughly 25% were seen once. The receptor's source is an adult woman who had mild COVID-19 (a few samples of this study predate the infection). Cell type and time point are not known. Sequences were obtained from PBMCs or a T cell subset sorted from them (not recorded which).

The CDR3 spells CASSEARQGAVDTQYF. CDR3 DNA: TGTGCCAGCAGTGAAGCTAGGCAGGGGGCCGTGGATACGCAGTATTTT. The chain carries TRBV2 and TRBJ2-3, with 8 bases fitting TRBD1. Looked up from germline, CDR1 is SNHLY and CDR2 is FYNNEI. With 0 bases clipped from V and 6 bases from J, the junction kept 8 bases outside the gene matches. This CDR3 spans 16 amino acids.